Listed below are T cell receptor beta chains from one sample, sequenced in a study of response to subunit inactivated influenza vaccine. TCRdb itself ran the RT-PCR reads through MiXCR, one entry per CDR3 protein. The profile shows about 780,000 distinct CDR3 sequences, around 20% of them singletons. Source: PBMCs from blood, taken less than 6 days after vaccination. These receptors were obtained from a man aged 45-65 years who received an inactivated influenza vaccine. Both conserved end residues are part of each CDR3. A D gene is named only where the DNA matches it firmly. Clone size is shown for a subset of rows, as once, few, many or a class of expanded clone.

cdr3_nt,cdr3_aa,clone_size,v_call,d_call,j_call
TGCAGTGGGGGGCGTCGGCTTAGGCAGGAGGGCTACACCTTC,CSGGRRLRQEGYTF,-,TRBV20-1,-,TRBJ1-2
TGTGCCAGCGTTACAGGGGGAGAGACCCAGTACTTC,CASVTGGETQYF,few,TRBV25-1,TRBD1,TRBJ2-5
TGCGCCAGCAGCCAAGTCCTCGGGACAGGGGGTGGGAATGAGCAGTTCTTC,CASSQVLGTGGGNEQFF,-,TRBV4-3,TRBD1,TRBJ2-1
TGCGCCAGCAGCTTGCGATCTGGGCGGCCTCAAACCTACGAGCAGTACTTC,CASSLRSGRPQTYEQYF,-,TRBV5-1,-,TRBJ2-7
TGCAGTGCTAGGAGAGGGGGTATGGGCTATTTT,CSARRGGMGYF,-,TRBV20-1,-,TRBJ2-3
TGCGCCAGCAGCCCGGGACGCACAAGTACCGGGGAGCTGTTTTTT,CASSPGRTSTGELFF,-,TRBV5-1,-,TRBJ2-2
TGTGCCAGCAGCCCGCTCCCACTCGGACAGGGGGCGGGCGAGCAGTACTTC,CASSPLPLGQGAGEQYF,-,TRBV7-2,TRBD1,TRBJ2-7
TGTGCCAGCAGCTTGGACAGTAACTCGTATGGCTACACCTTC,CASSLDSNSYGYTF,few,TRBV7-2,-,TRBJ1-2
TGTGCCAGCAGGGCTACGGGACAGGGGGACAATCAGCCCCAGCATTTT,CASRATGQGDNQPQHF,-,TRBV6-1,TRBD1,TRBJ1-5
TGTGCCTGGAGTCTTACCGGTAATCAGCCCCAGCATTTT,CAWSLTGNQPQHF,-,TRBV30,-,TRBJ1-5
-,CASSHLRGSCFF,few,TRBV6-5,-,TRBJ2-2
TGCAGTGCTGCGGTTCCGCAAGAGACCCAGTACTTC,CSAAVPQETQYF,many,TRBV20-1,-,TRBJ2-5
TGCAGTGCTAGAGATCCCGGCAGGGGGGGCCAAGAGACCCAGTACTTC,CSARDPGRGGQETQYF,few,TRBV20-1,-,TRBJ2-5
TGTGCCAGCAGCCCCAACAGCTACGAGCAGTACTTC,CASSPNSYEQYF,many,TRBV7-9,-,TRBJ2-7
TGTGCCAGCAGTTTACGGTGGGGAAGGCCCTACGAGCAGTACTTC,CASSLRWGRPYEQYF,-,TRBV12-3/TRBV12-4,-,TRBJ2-7
TGCAGTGCTAGAGATTCACCGAGAGATGAGCAGTTCTTC,CSARDSPRDEQFF,-,TRBV20-1,-,TRBJ2-1
TGTGCCAGCAGCTTAAGTCCGGGGCGCACAGACGAGCAGTACTTC,CASSLSPGRTDEQYF,few,TRBV7-6,-,TRBJ2-7
TGTGCCAGCAGCCCGGACAGGGGGCGGGAGCAGCCCCAGCATTTT,CASSPDRGREQPQHF,many,TRBV7-2,TRBD1,TRBJ1-5
TGCAGCGTTGAAAGCGTCCTGAACACTGAAGCTTTCTTT,CSVESVLNTEAFF,many,TRBV29-1,-,TRBJ1-1
TGCAGTGCTAGCTTCTCCGGGAGCTACTACGAGCAGTACTTC,CSASFSGSYYEQYF,-,TRBV20-1,-,TRBJ2-7